This TCR beta chain is drawn from a study of CD8 T cells in ankylosing spondylitis. In its sample, this clonotype was seen many times. Its antigen is not known. Study-wide results and caveats: Reported data indicate significant enrichment of disease-linked clones within matched ankylosing spondylitis synovial fluid. A TCR beta motif of seven or eight highly homologous variants appeared characteristic of ankylosing spondylitis blood. With a CD8+ phenotype, disease-linked clones were relatively rare in peripheral blood.

Quantitative 5'-RACE with molecular barcodes generated TCR beta libraries. TCRdb re-analysed the 5' RACE reads in MiXCR, keeping a single row per CDR3 protein. The sample has tens of thousands of distinct CDR3 sequences, over 9% seen once; the top ten hold around 16%. Germline-derived CDR1 and CDR2 are MDHEN and SYDVKM. V shed 1 base and J 3 bases; nucleotides not matched to a gene: 2. The CDR3 loop spans 17 amino acids. The clonotype was recovered from a male donor with ankylosing spondylitis or in good health (not recorded which). The chain recombines TRBV28 with TRBJ2-3; 15 bases are a match to TRBD2. Sequenced input: blood, either unsorted or a sorted T cell fraction (not recorded which). CDR3 DNA sequence: TGTGCCAGCAGTTTATACGGGACTAGCGGGAGGACAGATACGCAGTATTTT. It encodes CASSLYGTSGRTDTQYF.